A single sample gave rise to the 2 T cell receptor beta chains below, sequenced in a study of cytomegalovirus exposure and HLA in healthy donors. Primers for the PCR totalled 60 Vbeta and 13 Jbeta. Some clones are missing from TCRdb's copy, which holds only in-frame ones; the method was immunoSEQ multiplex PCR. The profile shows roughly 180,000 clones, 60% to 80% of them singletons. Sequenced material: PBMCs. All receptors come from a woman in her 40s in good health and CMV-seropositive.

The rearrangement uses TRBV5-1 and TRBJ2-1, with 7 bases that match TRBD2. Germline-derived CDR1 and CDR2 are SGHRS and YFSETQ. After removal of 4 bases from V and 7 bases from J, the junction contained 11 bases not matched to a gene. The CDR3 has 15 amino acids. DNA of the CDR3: TGCGCCAGCAGCCTATCCGGGACTACCTCAAATGAGCAGTTCTTC. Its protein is CASSLSGTTSNEQFF.

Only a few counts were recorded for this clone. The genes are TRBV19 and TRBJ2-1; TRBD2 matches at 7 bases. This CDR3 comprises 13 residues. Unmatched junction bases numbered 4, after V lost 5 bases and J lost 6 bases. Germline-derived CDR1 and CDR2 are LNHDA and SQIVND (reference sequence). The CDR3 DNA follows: TGTGCCAGTAGTCCACTAGCGAGCAATGAGCAGTTCTTC. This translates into CASSPLASNEQFF.